This TCR beta chain appears in the sequencing data of a study of CD8 T cells in ankylosing spondylitis. Findings of the study overall: There was a TCR beta motif, made of fewer than 10 highly homologous variants, that appeared characteristic of ankylosing spondylitis blood.

This clonotype was found a few times. No antigen is known for it. Via MiXCR, TCRdb re-called the 5' RACE reads, giving one row per CDR3 protein. The table records more than 650,000 distinct CDR3 sequences, about 12% of them present only once. Sample: blood, either unsorted or a sorted T cell fraction (not recorded which). The receptor was isolated from a male donor with ankylosing spondylitis.

CDR3 region: CSARTGLWAQYF. DNA for the CDR3: TGCAGTGCTAGGACCGGGCTCTGGGCGCAGTATTTT. V is TRBV20-1 and J is TRBJ2-3, with D uncertain. There are 12 residues in the CDR3. V lost 3 bases, J lost 10 bases, and 14 bases lay in between. Per germline, CDR1 DFQATT and CDR2 SNEGSKA (reference sequence).